This is a list of T cell receptor beta chains from one sample in a study of blood T cell repertoires in COVID-19. Data came from immunoSEQ multiplex PCR; TCRdb stores just in-frame clones and leaves some out. The data show fewer than 150,000 clones, with about 80% seen just once and less than 9.5% held by the top ten. Sequencing was performed on peripheral blood. The origin of the receptors is a human donor in a cohort sampled during active COVID-19. Both conserved end residues are part of each CDR3. Fields, in order: D gene, V gene, J gene, clone size, CDR3 length, CDR3 DNA, CDR3 protein. A D gene is named only where the DNA matches it firmly. A clone size is listed for some rows: how often the clone was seen (once, few, many), or a class if it is expanded.

TRBD1	TRBV18	TRBJ1-1	NA	11	TGTGCCAGCTCACCGGAGACAGGGTTGTCCTTT	CASSPETGLSF
NA	TRBV7-6	TRBJ1-3	NA	16	TGTGCCAGCAGCCCTATACCGGGGAACTCTGGAAACACCATATATTTT	CASSPIPGNSGNTIYF
TRBD1	TRBV29-1	TRBJ2-7	NA	13	TGCAGCGGAAAGACAGGGAGCTCCTACGAGCAGTACTTC	CSGKTGSSYEQYF
NA	TRBV5-4	TRBJ2-2	once	17	TGTGCCAGCAGCTCAGCTGCCGGGACAAGGAACACCGGGGAGCTGTTTTTT	CASSSAAGTRNTGELFF
TRBD1	TRBV28	TRBJ1-1	NA	15	TGTGCCAGCAAAGAACAGGGGGCGTTTAACACTGAAGCTTTCTTT	CASKEQGAFNTEAFF
NA	TRBV3-1/TRBV3-2	TRBJ2-7	NA	14	TGTGCCAGCAGCAACCGCAGGGGCCGGTACGAGCAGTACTTC	CASSNRRGRYEQYF
TRBD2	TRBV7-9	TRBJ2-7	NA	16	TGTGCCAGCAGCCCGGGACTAGCGGGGGACACCTACGAGCAGTACTTC	CASSPGLAGDTYEQYF
TRBD1	TRBV5-1	TRBJ1-1	NA	15	TGCGCCAGCAGCTCGACGGGACAGATTAACACTGAAGCTTTCTTT	CASSSTGQINTEAFF
NA	TRBV19	TRBJ1-1	NA	15	TGTGCCAGTAGTAGAGGCCGGGGTACACATCTTGAAGCTTTCTTT	CASSRGRGTHLEAFF
NA	TRBV27	TRBJ2-1	NA	20	TGTGCCAGCAGTTTACGGCGCATTATTTCAGGGAAAGGATCCTACAATGAGCAGTTCTTC	CASSLRRIISGKGSYNEQFF
NA	TRBV21-1	TRBJ2-7	NA	12	TGTGCCAGCGGGGGAGGGGCCTACGAGCAGTACTTC	CASGGGAYEQYF
TRBD2	TRBV9	TRBJ2-7	NA	15	TGTGCCAGCAGCGTCAGCCCTCGGGGGGCCTACGAGCAGTACTTC	CASSVSPRGAYEQYF
TRBD1	TRBV28	TRBJ2-2	NA	14	TGTGCCACTACCGGGACAGGGTACACCGGGGAGCTGTTTTTT	CATTGTGYTGELFF
NA	TRBV3-1/TRBV3-2	TRBJ2-5	NA	14	TGTGCCAGCAGCCAAGCGGGAACCCAAGAGACCCAGTACTTC	CASSQAGTQETQYF
TRBD1	TRBV6-5	TRBJ1-3	NA	14	TGTGCCAGCTCCCGACAGGGTCGAGGAAACACCATATATTTT	CASSRQGRGNTIYF
NA	TRBV7-9	TRBJ1-5	NA	15	TGTGCCAGCAGTAAACAGGGAGATTTTAGTCAGCCCCAGCATTTT	CASSKQGDFSQPQHF
TRBD1	TRBV19	TRBJ2-7	NA	17	TGTGCCAGTAGTATTGGGTTGTATCCGGGACAGAAGGACGAGCAGTACTTC	CASSIGLYPGQKDEQYF
TRBD1	TRBV9	TRBJ2-7	few	14	TGTGCCAGCAGCGTGGGACAGTCTACCTACGAGCAGTACTTC	CASSVGQSTYEQYF
TRBD2	TRBV9	TRBJ2-1	NA	18	TGTGCCAGCAGGAGGGGACTAGCGGGGGCCTCCTCCTACAATGAGCAGTTCTTC	CASRRGLAGASSYNEQFF
TRBD2	TRBV18	TRBJ2-5	NA	14	TGTGCCAGCTCACCTAGCGGGGGACAAGAGACCCAGTACTTC	CASSPSGGQETQYF
TRBD2	TRBV3-1/TRBV3-2	TRBJ2-1	NA	15	TGTGCCAGCAGCCCCCTGGCGGGGGGGCTCAATGAGCAGTTCTTC	CASSPLAGGLNEQFF
NA	TRBV3-1/TRBV3-2	TRBJ1-3	NA	16	TGTGCCAGCAGCTTCCTTGCAGGAGGCTCTGGAAACACCATATATTTT	CASSFLAGGSGNTIYF
TRBD1	TRBV27	TRBJ2-1	NA	16	TGTGCCAGCAGGAAGGGACAGGGGTTCCCCTACAATGAGCAGTTCTTC	CASRKGQGFPYNEQFF
NA	TRBV11-3	TRBJ2-3	NA	12	TGTGCCAGCAGCCTAGCCGCAGATACGCAGTATTTT	CASSLAADTQYF
NA	TRBV18	TRBJ1-1	NA	16	TGTGCCAGCTCACCCTTTAGAAACAGGAAAAACACTGAAGCTTTCTTT	CASSPFRNRKNTEAFF
TRBD1	TRBV3-1/TRBV3-2	TRBJ1-2	NA	15	TGTGCCAGCAGCCAACGAGGACAGGGTCGCTATGGCTACACCTTC	CASSQRGQGRYGYTF
TRBD1	TRBV6-5	TRBJ1-1	NA	13	TGTGCCAGCCATCCCTGGACAGGCACTGAAGCTTTCTTT	CASHPWTGTEAFF
TRBD1	TRBV6-5	TRBJ1-2	NA	15	TGTGCCAGCAGGGAGGGGACAGGGTTACCCTATGGCTACACCTTC	CASREGTGLPYGYTF
NA	TRBV19	TRBJ1-4	NA	15	TGTGCCAGTAGTATTGGCGGGACGGAGAATGAAAAACTGTTTTTT	CASSIGGTENEKLFF
NA	TRBV12-5	TRBJ2-1	NA	11	TGTGCTAGTGGTCTTAACAATGAGCAGTTCTTC	CASGLNNEQFF
TRBD1	TRBV2	TRBJ2-7	once	12	TGTGCCAGCAGTGGGGACAGCTACGAGCAGTACTTC	CASSGDSYEQYF
NA	TRBV10-3	TRBJ1-2	NA	10	TGTGCGGTTCAGAACTATGGCTACACCTTC	CAVQNYGYTF
NA	TRBV5-4	TRBJ2-7	NA	16	TGTGCCAGCAGCTTGGCTGGGGGGGCTAGCTCCTACGAGCAGTACTTC	CASSLAGGASSYEQYF
TRBD2	TRBV19	TRBJ2-5	NA	17	TGTGCCAGTGGGCGACTGGCGGGGGGGCAGGGTGGAGAGACCCAGTACTTC	CASGRLAGGQGGETQYF
NA	TRBV19	TRBJ1-5	once	16	TGTGCCAGTACCATCGACGTAGGCAGGGAAGGGCAGCCCCAGCATTTT	CASTIDVGREGQPQHF
NA	TRBV5-1	TRBJ1-1	NA	16	TGCGCCAGCAGCTTGGTCGGGGGTGGGGAGAACACTGAAGCTTTCTTT	CASSLVGGGENTEAFF
NA	TRBV29-1	TRBJ1-1	NA	11	TGCAGCGTTGAGGGGGCCACTGAAGCTTTCTTT	CSVEGATEAFF
TRBD1	TRBV6-5	TRBJ2-2	NA	15	TGTGCCAGCACGCGCCGGGACAGGGGACCCGGGGAGCTGTTTTTT	CASTRRDRGPGELFF
NA	TRBV27	TRBJ1-1	NA	13	TGTGCCAGCAGGCGGACAGCGAACACTGAAGCTTTCTTT	CASRRTANTEAFF
NA	TRBV7-9	TRBJ1-4	NA	16	TGTGCCAGCAGCTTAGGACAGGCGCAAACTAATGAAAAACTGTTTTTT	CASSLGQAQTNEKLFF
TRBD1	TRBV6-5	TRBJ2-2	few	16	TGTGCCAGCAGTTACTCGGGACAGGTTGACACCGGGGAGCTGTTTTTT	CASSYSGQVDTGELFF
NA	TRBV5-1	TRBJ2-1	NA	14	TGCGCCAGCACAAAAGGACAGACCTACAATGAGCAGTTCTTC	CASTKGQTYNEQFF
TRBD1	TRBV10-2	TRBJ1-3	NA	16	TGCGCCAGCAGACCCGGGACAGGGAGCTCTGGAAACACCATATATTTT	CASRPGTGSSGNTIYF